This T cell receptor beta chain was retrieved from a study of blood T cell repertoires in COVID-19. Study context: Specimens from acute and convalescent COVID-19 originated in the United States, Italy and Spain.

V was pared by 4 bases and J by 9 bases, with 9 bases of the junction left unmatched. The CDR3 spans 15 residues. Germline V CDR1 and CDR2: SGDLS, YYNGEE. Libraries were prepared by immunoSEQ multiplex PCR; TCRdb keeps only in-frame clonotypes and omits some of them. The data contain 150,000 to 190,000 clones, about four fifths of them singletons. Material: peripheral blood. The TCR comes from a man aged 55 to 70 with acute or convalescent COVID-19. The chain is built from TRBV9 and TRBJ2-4; TRBD1 aligns across 11 bases. CDR3 bases: TGTGCCAGCAGCCCCATAGGGGGACAGGGGGGCATTCAGTACTTC. Encoded protein: CASSPIGGQGGIQYF.